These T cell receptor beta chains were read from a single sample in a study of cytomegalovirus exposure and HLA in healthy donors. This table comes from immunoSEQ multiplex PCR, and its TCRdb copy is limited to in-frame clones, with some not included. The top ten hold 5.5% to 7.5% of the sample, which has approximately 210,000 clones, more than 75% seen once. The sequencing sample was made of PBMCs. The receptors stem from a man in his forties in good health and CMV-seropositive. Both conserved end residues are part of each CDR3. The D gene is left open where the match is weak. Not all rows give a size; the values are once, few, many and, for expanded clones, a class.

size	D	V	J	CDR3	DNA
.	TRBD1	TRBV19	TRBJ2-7	CASSMGTGGYEQYF	TGTGCCAGTAGTATGGGGACAGGGGGCTACGAGCAGTACTTC
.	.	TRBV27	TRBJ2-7	CASSRRDTYEQYF	TGTGCCAGCAGTCGCCGGGACACCTACGAGCAGTACTTC
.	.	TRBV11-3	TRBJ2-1	CASSSEAGPYNEQFF	TGTGCCAGCAGCTCGGAGGCGGGCCCTTACAATGAGCAGTTCTTC
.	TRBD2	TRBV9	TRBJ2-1	CASSGLRAGGPDEQFF	TGTGCCAGCAGCGGACTACGAGCGGGAGGGCCTGATGAGCAGTTCTTC
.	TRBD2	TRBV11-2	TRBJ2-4	CASSHSGSLGIQYF	TGTGCCAGCAGCCACAGCGGGAGTTTGGGCATTCAGTACTTC
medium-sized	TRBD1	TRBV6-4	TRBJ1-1	CASSDSMDRGLAFF	TGTGCCAGCAGTGACTCCATGGACAGGGGCCTGGCTTTCTTT
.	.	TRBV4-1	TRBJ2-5	CASSTQERPWETQYF	TGCGCCAGCAGCACGCAAGAGAGGCCCTGGGAGACCCAGTACTTC
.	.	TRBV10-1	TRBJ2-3	CARDREDLAGFTDTQYF	TGCGCCAGGGACAGGGAGGACCTAGCGGGGTTCACAGATACGCAGTATTTT
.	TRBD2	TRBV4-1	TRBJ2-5	CASSQEPGLAGDETQYF	TGCGCCAGCAGCCAAGAGCCCGGACTAGCGGGAGACGAGACCCAGTACTTC
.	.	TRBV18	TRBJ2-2	CASSADNTGELFF	TGTGCCAGCTCAGCAGATAACACCGGGGAGCTGTTTTTT
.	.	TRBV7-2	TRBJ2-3	CASSSLGQAGLRDTQYF	TGTGCCAGCAGCTCCCTGGGTCAAGCGGGCCTCAGGGATACGCAGTATTTT
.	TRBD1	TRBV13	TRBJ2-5	CASSSTETGQETQYF	TGTGCCAGCAGCTCCACGGAGACAGGGCAAGAGACCCAGTACTTC
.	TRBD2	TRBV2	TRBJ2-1	CASSEISGRYSYNEQFF	TGTGCCAGCAGTGAGATTAGCGGGAGGTACTCCTACAATGAGCAGTTCTTC
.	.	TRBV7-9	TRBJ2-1	CASSFRGLYNEQFF	TGTGCCAGCAGCTTTAGAGGGTTGTACAATGAGCAGTTCTTC
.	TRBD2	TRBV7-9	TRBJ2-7	CASSLAGGLNEQYF	TGTGCCAGCAGCTTAGCGGGAGGGTTAAACGAGCAGTACTTC
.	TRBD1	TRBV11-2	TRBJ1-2	CASSVSTGDYGYTF	TGTGCCAGCAGCGTGTCGACAGGGGACTATGGCTACACCTTC
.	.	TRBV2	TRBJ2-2	CASALANGELFF	TGTGCCAGCGCCCTAGCGAACGGGGAGCTGTTTTTT
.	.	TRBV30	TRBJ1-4	CAWGGREKLFF	TGTGCCTGGGGGGGGAGGGAAAAACTGTTTTTT
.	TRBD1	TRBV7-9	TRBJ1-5	CASSLYRGVVQPQHF	TGTGCCAGCAGCTTGTACAGGGGAGTGGTTCAGCCCCAGCATTTT
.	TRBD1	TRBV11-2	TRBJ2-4	CASSPRGTGDKNIQYF	TGTGCCAGCAGCCCTCGGGGAACAGGGGACAAAAACATTCAGTACTTC
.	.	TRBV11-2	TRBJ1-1	CASSLNRYTEAFF	TGTGCCAGCAGCTTAAACAGATACACTGAAGCTTTCTTT
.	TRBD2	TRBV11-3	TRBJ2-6	CASSLPTSGRSNVLTF	TGTGCCAGCAGCTTACCCACTAGCGGGAGGTCCAACGTCCTGACTTTC
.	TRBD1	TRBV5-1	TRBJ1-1	CASSSSGTAEAFF	TGCGCCAGCAGCTCTTCCGGGACAGCTGAAGCTTTCTTT
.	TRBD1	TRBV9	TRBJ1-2	CASSARGTGGTYGYTF	TGTGCCAGCAGCGCCCGTGGGACAGGGGGAACCTATGGCTACACCTTC
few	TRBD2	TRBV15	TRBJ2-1	CATSRGTSGRDNEQFF	TGTGCCACCAGCAGAGGGACTAGCGGGAGAGACAATGAGCAGTTCTTC
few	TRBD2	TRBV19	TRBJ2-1	CASGPSGNYNEQFF	TGTGCCAGTGGCCCAAGCGGGAACTACAATGAGCAGTTCTTC
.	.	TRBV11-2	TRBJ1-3	CASSLGFSGVPSGNTIYF	TGTGCCAGCAGCTTAGGTTTTTCCGGGGTTCCCTCTGGAAACACCATATATTTT
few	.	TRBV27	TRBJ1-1	CASSWGLGDTEAFF	TGTGCCAGCAGTTGGGGATTAGGGGACACTGAAGCTTTCTTT
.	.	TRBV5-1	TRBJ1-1	CASSLGSGTEAFF	TGCGCCAGCAGCCTGGGCTCCGGCACTGAAGCTTTCTTT
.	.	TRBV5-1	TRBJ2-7	CASSPLANPYEQYF	TGCGCCAGCAGCCCACTAGCCAACCCCTACGAGCAGTACTTC
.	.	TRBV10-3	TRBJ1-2	CAISEGGLYGYTF	TGTGCCATCAGTGAGGGGGGACTCTATGGCTACACCTTC
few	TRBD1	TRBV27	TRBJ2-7	CASSYGPRTGRTYEQYF	TGTGCCAGCAGCTATGGACCCCGGACAGGACGGACCTACGAGCAGTACTTC
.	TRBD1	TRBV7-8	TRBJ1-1	CASSLRIDRGRGTEAFF	TGTGCCAGCAGCTTACGGATCGACAGGGGGAGAGGCACTGAAGCTTTCTTT
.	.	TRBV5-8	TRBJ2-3	CASSLEGEGDTQYF	TGTGCCAGCAGCTTGGAGGGAGAGGGAGATACGCAGTATTTT
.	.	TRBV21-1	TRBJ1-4	CASKKNKDRNEKLFF	TGTGCCAGCAAGAAAAACAAGGACAGGAATGAAAAGCTGTTTTTT
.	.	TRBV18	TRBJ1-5	CASTSEYNQPQHF	TGTGCCAGCACTTCTGAATACAATCAGCCCCAGCATTTT
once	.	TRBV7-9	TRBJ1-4	CASSPRAGEKLFF	TGTGCCAGCAGCCCTCGGGCGGGGGAAAAACTGTTTTTT
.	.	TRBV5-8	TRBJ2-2	CASSFVRGNTGELFF	TGTGCCAGCAGCTTTGTCAGGGGAAACACCGGGGAGCTGTTTTTT
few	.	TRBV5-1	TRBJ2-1	CASQRTPEIYNEQFF	TGCGCCAGCCAAAGGACTCCCGAAATTTACAATGAGCAGTTCTTC
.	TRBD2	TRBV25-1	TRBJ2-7	CASSVSSGRDSEQYF	TGTGCCAGCAGTGTCTCTAGCGGGAGGGATTCCGAGCAGTACTTC
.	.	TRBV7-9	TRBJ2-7	CASSTHYEQYF	TGTGCCAGCAGTACTCACTACGAGCAGTACTTC
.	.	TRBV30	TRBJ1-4	CAWSKGWGEKLFF	TGTGCCTGGAGTAAGGGGTGGGGTGAAAAACTGTTTTTT
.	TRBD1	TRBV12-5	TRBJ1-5	CASGLDRGRQPQHF	TGTGCTAGTGGTTTAGACAGGGGAAGACAGCCCCAGCATTTT
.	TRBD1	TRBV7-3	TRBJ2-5	CASSPSPGQGETQYF	TGTGCCAGCAGCCCCTCCCCGGGACAGGGGGAGACCCAGTACTTC
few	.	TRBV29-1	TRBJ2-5	CSGGGYQETQYF	TGCAGCGGAGGAGGTTACCAAGAGACCCAGTACTTC
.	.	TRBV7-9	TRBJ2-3	CASSLAGAESDTQYF	TGTGCCAGCAGCTTAGCGGGAGCGGAGTCAGATACGCAGTATTTT
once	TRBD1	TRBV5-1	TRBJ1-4	CASSGGQINEKLFF	TGCGCCAGCAGCGGGGGACAGATTAATGAAAAACTGTTTTTT
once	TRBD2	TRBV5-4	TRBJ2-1	CASSFLAGLSSYNEQFF	TGTGCCAGCAGCTTCCTAGCGGGGTTAAGCTCCTACAATGAGCAGTTCTTC
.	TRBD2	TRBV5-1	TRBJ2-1	CASRYLAGDRDEQFF	TGCGCCAGCAGATACCTAGCGGGAGATCGGGATGAGCAGTTCTTC
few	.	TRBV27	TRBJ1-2	CASSPQQGVVGYTF	TGTGCCAGCAGTCCCCAACAGGGCGTGGTTGGCTACACCTTC
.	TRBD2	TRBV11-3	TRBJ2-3	CASSSGRNTDTQYF	TGTGCCAGCTCTAGCGGGAGGAACACAGATACGCAGTATTTT
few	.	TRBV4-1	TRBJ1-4	CASSQVRQNEKLFF	TGCGCCAGCAGCCAAGTGAGGCAGAATGAAAAACTGTTTTTT
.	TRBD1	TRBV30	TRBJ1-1	CAWRTGGARGNTEAFF	TGTGCCTGGAGGACAGGGGGCGCCCGGGGGAACACTGAAGCTTTCTTT
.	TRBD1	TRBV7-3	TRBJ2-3	CASSTYRGNTDTQYF	TGTGCCAGCAGCACTTACAGGGGGAACACAGATACGCAGTATTTT
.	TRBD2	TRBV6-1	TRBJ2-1	CASSERVAGTSGFNEQFF	TGTGCCAGCAGTGAACGAGTGGCAGGGACTAGCGGTTTCAATGAGCAGTTCTTC